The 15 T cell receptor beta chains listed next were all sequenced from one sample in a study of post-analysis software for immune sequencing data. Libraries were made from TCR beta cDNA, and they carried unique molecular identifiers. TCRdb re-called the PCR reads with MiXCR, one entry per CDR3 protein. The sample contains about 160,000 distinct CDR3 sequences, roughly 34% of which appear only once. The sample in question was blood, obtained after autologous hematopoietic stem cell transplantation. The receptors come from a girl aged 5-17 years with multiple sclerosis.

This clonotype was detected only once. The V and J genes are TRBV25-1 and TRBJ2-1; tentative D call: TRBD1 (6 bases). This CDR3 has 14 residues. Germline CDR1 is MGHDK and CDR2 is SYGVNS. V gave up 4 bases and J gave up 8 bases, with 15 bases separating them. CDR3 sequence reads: CASSVQQGRDEQFF. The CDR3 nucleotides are TGTGCCAGCAGTGTTCAACAGGGTCGCGATGAGCAGTTCTTC.

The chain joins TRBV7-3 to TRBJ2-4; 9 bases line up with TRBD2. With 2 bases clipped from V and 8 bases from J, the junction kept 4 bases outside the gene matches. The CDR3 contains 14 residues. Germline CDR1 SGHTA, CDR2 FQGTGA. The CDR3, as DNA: TGTGCCAGCAGCTTAGGCGGGGGGGGAGACATTCAGTACTTC. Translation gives CASSLGGGGDIQYF. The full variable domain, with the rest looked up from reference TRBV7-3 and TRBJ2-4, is GAGVSQTPSNKVTEKGKYVELRCDPISGHTALYWYRQSLGQGPEFLIYFQGTGAADDSGLPNDRFFAVRPEGSVSTLKIQRTERGDSAVYLCASSLGGGGDIQYFGAGTRLSVL.

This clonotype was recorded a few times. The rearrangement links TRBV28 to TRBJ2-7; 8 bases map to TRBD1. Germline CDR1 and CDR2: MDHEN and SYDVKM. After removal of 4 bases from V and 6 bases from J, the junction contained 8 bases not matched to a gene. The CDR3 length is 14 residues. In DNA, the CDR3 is TGTGCCAGCAGTTGGACAGGGCTCTCAGGCGAGCAGTACTTC. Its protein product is CASSWTGLSGEQYF.

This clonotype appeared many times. The CDR3 DNA reads as TGTGCCAGCAGCTTTATATCTAGCCGCCGCACAGATACGCAGTATTTT. Translated: CASSFISSRRTDTQYF. The V call is TRBV11-2, the J call TRBJ2-3; possible D gene TRBD2, 5 bases. The germline V gene has CDR1 SGHAT and CDR2 FQNNGV. The V end was cut by 3 bases, the J end by 1 base, with 14 bases between. The CDR3 covers 16 residues.

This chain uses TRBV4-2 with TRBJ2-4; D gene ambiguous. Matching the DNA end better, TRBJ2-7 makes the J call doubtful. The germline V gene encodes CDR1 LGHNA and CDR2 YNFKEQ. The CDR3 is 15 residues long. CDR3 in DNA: TGTGCCAGCAGCCCCCGTATTTTGAACAGTTACGAGCAGTACTTC. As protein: CASSPRILNSYEQYF.

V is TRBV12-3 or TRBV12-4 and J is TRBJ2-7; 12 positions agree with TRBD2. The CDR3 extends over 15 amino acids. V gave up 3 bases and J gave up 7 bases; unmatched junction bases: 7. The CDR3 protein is CASSFGLAGGDEQYF. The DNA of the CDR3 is TGTGCCAGCAGTTTTGGGCTAGCGGGAGGGGATGAGCAGTACTTC.

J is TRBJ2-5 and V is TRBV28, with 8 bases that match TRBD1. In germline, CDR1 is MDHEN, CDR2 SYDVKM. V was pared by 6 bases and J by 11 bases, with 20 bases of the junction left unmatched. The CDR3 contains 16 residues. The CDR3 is CASSLRTGRTRREQYF. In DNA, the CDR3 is TGTGCCAGCAGCCTAAGGACAGGGAGGACGAGACGGGAGCAGTACTTC.

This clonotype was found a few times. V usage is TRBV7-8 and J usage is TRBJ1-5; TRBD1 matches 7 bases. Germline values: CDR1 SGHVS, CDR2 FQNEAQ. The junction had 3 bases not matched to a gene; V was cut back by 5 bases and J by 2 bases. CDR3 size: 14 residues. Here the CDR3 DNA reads TGTGCCAGCAGCCCCGGGACAGGCAATCAGCCCCAGCATTTT. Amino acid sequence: CASSPGTGNQPQHF.

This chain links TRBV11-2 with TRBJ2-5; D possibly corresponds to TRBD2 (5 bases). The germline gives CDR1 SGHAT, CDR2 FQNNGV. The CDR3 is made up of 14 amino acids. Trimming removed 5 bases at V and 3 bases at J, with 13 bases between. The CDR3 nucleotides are TGTGCCAGCAGCCAAATCTACGGGGAAGAGACCCAGTACTTC. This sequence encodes CASSQIYGEETQYF.

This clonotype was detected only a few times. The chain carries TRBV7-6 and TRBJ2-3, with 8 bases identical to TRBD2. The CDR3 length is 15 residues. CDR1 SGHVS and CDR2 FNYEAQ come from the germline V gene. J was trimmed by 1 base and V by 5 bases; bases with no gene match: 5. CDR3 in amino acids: CASSELAERTDTQYF. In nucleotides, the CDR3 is TGTGCCAGCAGCGAACTAGCGGAGCGCACAGATACGCAGTATTTT.

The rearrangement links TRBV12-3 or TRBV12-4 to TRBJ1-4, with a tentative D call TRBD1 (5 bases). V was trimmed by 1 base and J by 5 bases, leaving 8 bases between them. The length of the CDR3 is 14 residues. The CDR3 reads CASSLVGQNEKLFF. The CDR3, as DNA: TGTGCCAGCAGTTTAGTGGGGCAAAATGAAAAACTGTTTTTT.

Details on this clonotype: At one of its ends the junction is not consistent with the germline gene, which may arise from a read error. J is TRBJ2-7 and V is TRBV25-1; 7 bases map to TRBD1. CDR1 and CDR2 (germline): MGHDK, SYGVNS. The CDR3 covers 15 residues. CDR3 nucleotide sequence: TGTACCAGCAGTGAACCGGGACAGTCCCTCTACGAGCAGTACTTC. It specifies CTSSEPGQSLYEQYF.

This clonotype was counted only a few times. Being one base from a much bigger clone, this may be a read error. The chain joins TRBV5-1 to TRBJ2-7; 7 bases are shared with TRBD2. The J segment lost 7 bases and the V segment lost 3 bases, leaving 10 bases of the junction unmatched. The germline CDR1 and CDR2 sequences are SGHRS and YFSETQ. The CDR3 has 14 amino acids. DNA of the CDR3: TGCGCCAGCAGCTCAGGACTAGACTACAATGAGCAGTACTTC. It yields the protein CASSSGLDYNEQYF. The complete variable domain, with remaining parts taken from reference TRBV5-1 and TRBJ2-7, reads KAGVTQTPRYLIKTRGQQVTLSCSPISGHRSVSWYQQTPGQGLQFLFEYFSETQRNKGNFPGRFSGRQFSNSRSEMNVSTLELGDSALYLCASSSGLDYNEQYFGPGTRLTVT.

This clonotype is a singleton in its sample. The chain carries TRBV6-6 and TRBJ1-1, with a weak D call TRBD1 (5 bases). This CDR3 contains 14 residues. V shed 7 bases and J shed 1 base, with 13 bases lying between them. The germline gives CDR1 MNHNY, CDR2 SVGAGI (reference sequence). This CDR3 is CASTRGGGNTEAFF. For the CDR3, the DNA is TGTGCCAGCACCCGCGGCGGGGGGAACACTGAAGCTTTCTTT.

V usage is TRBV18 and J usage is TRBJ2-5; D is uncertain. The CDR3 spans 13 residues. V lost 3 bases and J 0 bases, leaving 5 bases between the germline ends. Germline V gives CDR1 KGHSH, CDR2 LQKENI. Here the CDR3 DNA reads TGTGCCAGCTCACCGTTGCACCAAGAGACCCAGTACTTC. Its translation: CASSPLHQETQYF.